Listed here is a single T cell receptor (beta chain). The sample is drawn from a study of patients and donors after allogeneic stem cell transplantation. TCRdb re-called the RT-PCR reads with MiXCR, one entry per CDR3 protein. The data contain 920,000 or so distinct CDR3 sequences, approximately 19% of them singletons. The material sequenced was blood, either unsorted or a sorted T cell fraction (not recorded which). This receptor was identified in a human donor who was either an allogeneic HSCT recipient or a stem cell or donor lymphocyte infusion donor (not recorded which). It is not recorded whose cells these are; they may come from a transplant donor.

CDR3: CASRGQGSGNSPLHF. The CDR3 DNA reads TGTGCCAGCAGGGGACAGGGAAGCGGTAATTCACCCCTCCACTTT. The chain couples TRBV25-1 to TRBJ1-6, with 9 bases identical to TRBD1. The junction had 6 bases not matched to a gene; V was cut back by 6 bases and J by 6 bases. The CDR3 covers 15 residues. Germline V CDR1 and CDR2: MGHDK, SYGVNS.